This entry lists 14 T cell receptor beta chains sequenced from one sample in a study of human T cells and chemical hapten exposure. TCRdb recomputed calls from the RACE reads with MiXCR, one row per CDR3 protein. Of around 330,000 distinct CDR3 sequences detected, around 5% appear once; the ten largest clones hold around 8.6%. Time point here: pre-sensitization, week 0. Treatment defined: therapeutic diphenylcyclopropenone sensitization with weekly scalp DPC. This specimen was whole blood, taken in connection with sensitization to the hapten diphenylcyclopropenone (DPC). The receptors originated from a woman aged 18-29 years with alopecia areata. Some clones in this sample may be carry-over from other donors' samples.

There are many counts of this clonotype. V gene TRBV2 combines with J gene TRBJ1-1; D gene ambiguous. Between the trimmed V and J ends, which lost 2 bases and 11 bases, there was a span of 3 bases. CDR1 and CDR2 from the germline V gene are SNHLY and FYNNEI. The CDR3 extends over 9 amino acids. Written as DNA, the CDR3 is TGTGCCAGCAGTGAATTTGCTTTCTTT. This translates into CASSEFAFF.

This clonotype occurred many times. CDR3 sequence: CASSAGLLGNQPQHF. The CDR3, as DNA: TGTGCCAGCAGCGCCGGCCTTCTGGGGAATCAGCCCCAGCATTTT. The V and J genes are TRBV3-1 and TRBJ1-5; D is unresolved. This CDR3 contains 15 residues. The V and J ends lost 5 bases and 4 bases respectively, with 15 bases between them. CDR1 and CDR2 from the germline V gene are LGHDT and YNNKEL (reference sequence).

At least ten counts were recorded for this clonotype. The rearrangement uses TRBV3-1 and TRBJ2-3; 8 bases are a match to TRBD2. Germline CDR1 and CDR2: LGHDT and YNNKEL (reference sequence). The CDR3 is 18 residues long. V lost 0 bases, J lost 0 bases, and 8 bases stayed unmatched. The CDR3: CASSQDYTSGLSTDTQYF. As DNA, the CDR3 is TGTGCCAGCAGCCAAGATTACACTAGCGGCCTTAGCACAGATACGCAGTATTTT.

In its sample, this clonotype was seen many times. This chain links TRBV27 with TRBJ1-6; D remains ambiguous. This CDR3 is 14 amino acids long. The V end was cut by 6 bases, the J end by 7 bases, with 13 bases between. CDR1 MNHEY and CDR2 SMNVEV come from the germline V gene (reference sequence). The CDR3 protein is CASRPLDPNSPLHF. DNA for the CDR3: TGTGCCAGCAGACCACTCGACCCCAATTCACCCCTCCACTTT.

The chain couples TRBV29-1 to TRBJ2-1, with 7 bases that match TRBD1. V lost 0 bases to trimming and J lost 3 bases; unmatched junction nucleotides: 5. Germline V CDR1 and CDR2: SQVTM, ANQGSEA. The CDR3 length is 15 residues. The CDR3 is CSVEDRQGDYNEQFF. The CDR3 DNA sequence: TGCAGCGTTGAAGATCGCCAGGGGGACTACAATGAGCAGTTCTTC.

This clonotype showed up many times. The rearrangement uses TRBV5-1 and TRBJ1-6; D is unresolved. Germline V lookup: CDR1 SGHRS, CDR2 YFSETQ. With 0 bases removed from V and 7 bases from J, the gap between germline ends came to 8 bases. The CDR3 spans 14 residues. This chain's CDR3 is CASSLEFENSPLHF. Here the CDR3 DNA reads TGCGCCAGCAGCTTGGAATTTGAGAATTCACCCCTCCACTTT.

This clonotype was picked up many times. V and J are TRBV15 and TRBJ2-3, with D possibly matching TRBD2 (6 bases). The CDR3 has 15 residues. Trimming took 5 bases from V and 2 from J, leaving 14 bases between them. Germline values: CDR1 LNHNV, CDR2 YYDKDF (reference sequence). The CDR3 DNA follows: TGTGCCACCAGCGGGGAGGCGGAGACCACAGATACGCAGTATTTT. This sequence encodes CATSGEAETTDTQYF.

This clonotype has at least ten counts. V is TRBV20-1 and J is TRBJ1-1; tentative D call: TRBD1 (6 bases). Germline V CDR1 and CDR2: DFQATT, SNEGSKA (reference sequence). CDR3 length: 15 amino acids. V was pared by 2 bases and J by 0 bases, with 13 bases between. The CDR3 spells CSARQGHRLNTEAFF. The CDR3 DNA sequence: TGCAGTGCTAGACAGGGACATCGCCTGAACACTGAAGCTTTCTTT.

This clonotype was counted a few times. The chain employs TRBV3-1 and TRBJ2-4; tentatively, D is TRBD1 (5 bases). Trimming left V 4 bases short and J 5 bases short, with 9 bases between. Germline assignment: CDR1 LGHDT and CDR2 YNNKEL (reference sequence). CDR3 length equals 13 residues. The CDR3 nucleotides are TGTGCCAGCAGCCGGGGCGGAGAAAACATTCAGTACTTC. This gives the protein CASSRGGENIQYF.

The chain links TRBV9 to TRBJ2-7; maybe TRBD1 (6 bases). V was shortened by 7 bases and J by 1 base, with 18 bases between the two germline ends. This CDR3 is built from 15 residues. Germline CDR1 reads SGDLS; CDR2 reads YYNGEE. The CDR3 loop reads CASGPDRRRSYEQYF. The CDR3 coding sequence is TGTGCCAGCGGCCCCGACAGGCGAAGGTCCTACGAGCAGTACTTC.

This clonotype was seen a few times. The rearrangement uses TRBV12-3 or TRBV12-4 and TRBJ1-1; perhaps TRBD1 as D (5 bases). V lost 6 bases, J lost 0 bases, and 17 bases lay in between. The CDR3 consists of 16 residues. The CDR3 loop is CASSLRGRIMNTEAFF. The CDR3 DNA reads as TGTGCCAGCAGCCTGAGGGGACGGATAATGAACACTGAAGCTTTCTTT.

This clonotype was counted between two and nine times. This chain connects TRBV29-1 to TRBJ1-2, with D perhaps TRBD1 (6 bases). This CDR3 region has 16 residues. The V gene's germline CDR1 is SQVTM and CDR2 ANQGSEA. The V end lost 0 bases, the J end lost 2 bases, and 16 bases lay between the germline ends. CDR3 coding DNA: TGCAGCGTTGAAGATGGGGCGGTGGGACAAAACTATGGCTACACCTTC. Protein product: CSVEDGAVGQNYGYTF.

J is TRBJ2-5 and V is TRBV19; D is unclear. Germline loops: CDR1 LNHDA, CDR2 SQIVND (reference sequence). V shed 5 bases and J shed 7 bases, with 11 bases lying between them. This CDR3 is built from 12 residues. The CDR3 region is CASSPPLGTQYF. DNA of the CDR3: TGTGCCAGTAGTCCCCCATTAGGGACCCAGTACTTC.

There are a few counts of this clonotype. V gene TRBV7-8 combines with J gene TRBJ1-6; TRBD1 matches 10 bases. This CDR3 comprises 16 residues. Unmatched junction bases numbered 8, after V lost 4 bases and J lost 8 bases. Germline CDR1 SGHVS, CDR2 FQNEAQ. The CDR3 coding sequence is TGTGCCAGCAGCTCCGGACAGGGGGGACCAGATTCACCCCTCCACTTT. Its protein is CASSSGQGGPDSPLHF.